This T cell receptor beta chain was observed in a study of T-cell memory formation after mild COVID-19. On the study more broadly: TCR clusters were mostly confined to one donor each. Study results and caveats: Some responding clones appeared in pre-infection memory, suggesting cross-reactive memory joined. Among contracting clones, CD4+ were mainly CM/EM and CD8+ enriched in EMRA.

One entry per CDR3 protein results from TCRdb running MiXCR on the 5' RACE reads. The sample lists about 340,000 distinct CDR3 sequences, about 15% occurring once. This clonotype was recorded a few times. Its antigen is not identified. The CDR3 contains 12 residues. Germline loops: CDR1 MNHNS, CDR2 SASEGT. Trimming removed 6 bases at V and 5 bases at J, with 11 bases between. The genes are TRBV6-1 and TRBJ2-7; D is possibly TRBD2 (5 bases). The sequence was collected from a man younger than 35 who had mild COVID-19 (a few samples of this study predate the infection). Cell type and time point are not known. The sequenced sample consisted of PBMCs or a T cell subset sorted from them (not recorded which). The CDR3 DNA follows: TGTGCCAGCAGGAGGGTTCTCGACGAGCAGTACTTC. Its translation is CASRRVLDEQYF.